The TCR beta chain under discussion was sequenced for a study of cytomegalovirus exposure and HLA in healthy donors. General study findings and limits: The later analysis indicated that the majority of CMV-associated TCR beta chains appeared HLA-restricted. Both high specificity and high sensitivity reportedly marked the classifier's diagnosis of cytomegalovirus status.

As regards this clone: The target antigen is unknown.

Germline V CDR1 and CDR2: MNHNY, SVGAGI (reference sequence). V was pared by 7 bases and J by 4 bases, with 18 bases between. The CDR3 consists of 15 residues. The PCR was carried out with 60 Vbeta primers and 13 Jbeta primers. Assay: immunoSEQ multiplex PCR; the TCRdb copy retains only in-frame clones and omits some. The sample has approximately 160,000 clones, roughly 82% seen once; the top ten hold approximately 1.6%. The source is a woman in her thirties in good health and CMV-seronegative. V is TRBV6-6 and J is TRBJ2-3; TRBD1 might be the D (6 bases). Specimen: PBMCs. CDR3 sequence: CASTPTGRIADTQYF. The CDR3 DNA follows: TGTGCCAGCACGCCGACAGGAAGGATAGCAGATACGCAGTATTTT.